What follows is one TCR beta chain and its context. This record belongs to a study of OX40 agonist ivuxolimab in advanced cancers. Some clones are missing from TCRdb's copy, which holds only in-frame ones; the method was immunoSEQ multiplex PCR. The sample yields around 68,000 clones, roughly 81% seen once. The sequence derives from an adult with an advanced solid tumor such as melanoma, head and neck, liver or kidney cancer. The material sequenced was CD4+ or CD8+ T cells sorted from blood, taken in a trial of the OX40 agonist ivuxolimab.

The CDR3 reads CASSFTGVGTEAFF. CDR3 bases: TGTGCCAGCAGCTTCACAGGGGTGGGGACTGAAGCTTTCTTT. The chain recombines TRBV7-9 with TRBJ1-1; 7 bases align to TRBD1. With V trimmed by 3 bases and J by 5 bases, 6 bases remained unmatched. The CDR3 covers 14 residues. Germline V CDR1 and CDR2: SEHNR, FQNEAQ (reference sequence).